This entry lists 31 T cell receptor beta chains sequenced from one sample in a study of identical twins (dated by TCRdb to about 2016). Libraries were built with 5' RACE. Data came from an Illumina HiSeq 2000. The public reads were reanalyzed by TCRdb: fastp trimming at Q25, MiXCR alignment, in-frame beta chains only. Rows with a matching CDR3 protein are joined into one entry that keeps the most common DNA and genes. This sample comprises under 300,000 distinct CDR3 sequences, more than 12% of them detected only once. Of the sample, 8.5% to 10% is held by the ten largest clones. The sequencing input was memory (CD45RO+) T cells sorted from blood. The cell subset or site label for this specimen denotes: CD45RO+ enriched T cells. These receptors were obtained from a woman aged 18-30 years in good health.

This clonotype was counted many times. V usage is TRBV20-1 and J usage is TRBJ1-3, with D possibly TRBD1 on 6 matching bases. CDR3 length: 13 amino acids. Deletions cut 3 bases from V and 3 bases from J, with 9 bases between. CDR1 and CDR2 (germline): DFQATT, SNEGSKA (reference sequence). The CDR3 loop reads CSASSGDGNTIYF. CDR3 DNA sequence: TGCAGTGCTAGTTCAGGGGATGGAAACACCATATATTTT.

A few counts support this clonotype. V and J are TRBV20-1 and TRBJ2-3; D call uncertain. CDR1 DFQATT and CDR2 SNEGSKA come from the germline V gene (reference sequence). CDR3 length equals 14 residues. V was shortened by 5 bases and J by 2 bases, with 14 bases between the two germline ends. In DNA form, the CDR3 reads TGCAGTGCTTTACCCGGGCCAACCACAGATACGCAGTATTTT. Translating it yields CSALPGPTTDTQYF.

The rearrangement joins TRBV12-3 or TRBV12-4 to TRBJ2-1; D might be TRBD1 (5 bases). This CDR3 spans 15 amino acids. V lost 3 bases, J lost 10 bases, and 19 bases lay in between. The CDR3 nucleotides read TGTGCCAGCAGTTTCAGAGTGACAGACTTCTCCGAGCAGTTCTTC. Translated: CASSFRVTDFSEQFF.

This clonotype was seen a few times. The V call is TRBV20-1, the J call TRBJ2-3; D is uncertain. V was trimmed by 1 base and J by 7 bases, leaving 12 bases between them. The CDR3 has 13 residues. Germline CDR1 is DFQATT and CDR2 is SNEGSKA (reference sequence). In DNA, the CDR3 is TGCAGTGCTAGAGTCCCGGCGCGGCATACGCAGTATTTT. Its protein product is CSARVPARHTQYF.

This clonotype was seen repeatedly, ten times or more. The chain is built from TRBV10-1 and TRBJ2-2; the match to TRBD2 covers 7 bases. The CDR3 runs 16 residues. In germline, CDR1 is WNHNN, CDR2 SYGVQD (reference sequence). The J segment lost 1 base and the V segment lost 3 bases, leaving 5 bases of the junction unmatched. The CDR3: CASSDWSSGNTGELFF. The CDR3 region has the DNA TGCGCCAGCAGTGATTGGTCTAGCGGGAACACCGGGGAGCTGTTTTTT.

This clonotype was seen repeatedly, ten times or more. CDR3 amino acids: CASSGGDGRSLTRSYEQYF. Written as DNA, the CDR3 is TGCGCCAGCAGCGGGGGGGACGGTCGCTCCCTTACTCGTTCCTACGAGCAGTACTTC. V is TRBV5-1 and J is TRBJ2-7; 7 nucleotides align to TRBD2. Germline CDR1 is SGHRS and CDR2 is YFSETQ. CDR3 length equals 19 residues. V lost 4 bases to trimming and J lost 1 base; unmatched junction nucleotides: 20.

This clonotype was observed many times. This rearrangement joins TRBV20-1 to TRBJ1-3; D perhaps matches TRBD1 (5 bases). In germline, CDR1 is DFQATT, CDR2 SNEGSKA (reference sequence). The CDR3 is 12 residues long. The V and J ends lost 7 bases and 4 bases respectively, with 11 bases between them. As DNA, the CDR3 is TGCAGTGGCGCAGGGTACGGAAACACCATATATTTT. It translates to CSGAGYGNTIYF.

The chain uses TRBV12-3 or TRBV12-4 and TRBJ2-7; D is perhaps TRBD2 (5 bases). The CDR3 extends over 15 amino acids. Trimming pared 4 bases from V and 3 bases from J, leaving 16 bases between. CDR3 loop: CASSSILVPYYEQYF. DNA of the CDR3: TGTGCCAGCAGTTCTATACTAGTACCTTACTACGAGCAGTACTTC.

There are a few counts of this clonotype. The chain uses TRBV3-1 and TRBJ2-5; possibly TRBD2 for D (5 bases). CDR1 and CDR2 (germline): LGHDT, YNNKEL (reference sequence). The V end lost 4 bases, the J end lost 0 bases, and 9 bases lay between the germline ends. This CDR3 has 14 amino acids. Here the CDR3 DNA reads TGTGCCAGCAGCCGCTTCGGGAACCAAGAGACCCAGTACTTC. The encoded protein is CASSRFGNQETQYF.

This clonotype was observed many times. The CDR3 here is CASSFPPYNEQFF. The CDR3 nucleotides are TGTGCCAGCAGCTTCCCTCCCTACAATGAGCAGTTCTTC. V is TRBV7-2 and J is TRBJ2-1; no firm D call. V was clipped by 3 bases and J by 2 bases, with 5 bases between them. CDR1 and CDR2 (germline): SGHTA, FQGNSA. This CDR3 contains 13 residues. The whole variable domain, filled in from reference TRBV7-2 and TRBJ2-1, reads GAGVSQSPSNKVTEKGKDVELRCDPISGHTALYWYRQSLGQGLEFLIYFQGNSAPDKSGLPSDRFSAERTGGSVSTLTIQRTQQEDSAVYLCASSFPPYNEQFFGPGTRLTVL.

This chain links TRBV7-2 with TRBJ2-5; the D is unclear. This CDR3 spans 12 amino acids. Trimming took 6 bases from V and 0 from J, leaving 5 bases between them. Germline V gives CDR1 SGHTA, CDR2 FQGNSA. The CDR3 protein is CASRWDQETQYF. CDR3 sequence (DNA): TGTGCCAGCAGATGGGACCAAGAGACCCAGTACTTC.

The chain carries TRBV9 and TRBJ2-3; no clear D gene. CDR3 length equals 12 residues. The V gene lost 3 bases and the J gene lost 0 bases, with 2 bases spanning the gap. Germline V CDR1 and CDR2: SGDLS, YYNGEE. CDR3 nucleotides: TGTGCCAGCAGCGACAGCACAGATACGCAGTATTTT. Amino acids: CASSDSTDTQYF.

This clonotype occurred a few times. The J gene is TRBJ2-7, the V gene TRBV20-1, with 8 bases fitting TRBD2. Germline V lookup: CDR1 DFQATT, CDR2 SNEGSKA (reference sequence). V trimming: 3 bases; J trimming: 1 base; junction bases outside the gene matches: 11. The CDR3 loop spans 16 amino acids. Here the CDR3 DNA reads TGCAGTGCTAGTGGGACTAGAACCCACTTATCCTACGAGCAGTACTTC. Its protein product is CSASGTRTHLSYEQYF.

The table lists this clonotype with a few counts. The gene calls are TRBV27 and TRBJ2-7, with TRBD2 matching over 13 bases. Germline V gene sequence: CDR1 MNHEY, CDR2 SMNVEV (reference sequence). V dropped 6 bases and J dropped 4; count of bases not matched to a gene: 21. The CDR3 totals 20 residues. The CDR3 sequence is CASSSRSRIGLAGAFYEQYF. In DNA form, the CDR3 reads TGTGCCAGCAGCTCAAGGAGCCGGATAGGACTAGCGGGAGCATTTTACGAGCAGTACTTC.

The chain is built from TRBV2 and TRBJ1-5, with 11 bases fitting TRBD1. The CDR3 runs to 16 residues. Germline loops: CDR1 SNHLY, CDR2 FYNNEI. V lost 5 bases, J lost 6 bases, and 9 bases stayed unmatched. CDR3 nucleotide sequence: TGTGCCAGCAGTCCTTGGACAGGGGGCTGGAGTCAGCCCCAGCATTTT. This translates into CASSPWTGGWSQPQHF.

Judged by abundance, this clonotype is medium-sized (0.01 to 0.1%). The CDR3 loop reads CASRWGRGVNEQFF. The CDR3 coding sequence is TGTGCCAGTCGGTGGGGGAGAGGAGTAAATGAGCAGTTCTTC. The gene calls are TRBV12-3 or TRBV12-4 and TRBJ2-1; the D call may be TRBD1 or TRBD2 (5 bases each). V lost 9 bases and J lost 7, with 19 bases in between. The CDR3 has 14 amino acids.

At least ten counts were recorded for this clonotype. The V call is TRBV7-9, the J call TRBJ2-1; 10 bases are a match to TRBD2. Germline V gene data show CDR1 as SEHNR and CDR2 as FQNEAQ (reference sequence). The CDR3 runs 13 residues. V trimming: 9 bases; J trimming: 3 bases; junction bases outside the gene matches: 2. The DNA for the CDR3 is TGTGCCAGTAGACTAGCGGGCTACAATGAGCAGTTCTTC. Encoded protein: CASRLAGYNEQFF. Combining the CDR3 with reference TRBV7-9 and TRBJ2-1 gives the whole variable domain DTGVSQNPRHKITKRGQNVTFRCDPISEHNRLYWYRQTLGQGPEFLTYFQNEAQLEKSRLLSDRFSAERPKGSFSTLEIQRTEQGDSAMYLCASRLAGYNEQFFGPGTRLTVL.

V usage is TRBV5-5 and J usage is TRBJ1-2; 9 nucleotides align to TRBD1. The CDR3 extends over 15 amino acids. The trim removed 4 bases at V and 4 bases at J, leaving 8 bases unmatched. Germline values: CDR1 SGHKS, CDR2 YYEKEE (reference sequence). For the CDR3, the DNA is TGTGCCAGCAGCCGGGACAGGGAGTCGGGCTATGGCTACACCTTC. Amino acid sequence: CASSRDRESGYGYTF.

This clonotype occurred many times. V is TRBV12-3 or TRBV12-4 and J is TRBJ1-1; D uncertain. The CDR3 runs 14 residues. V lost 6 bases to trimming and J lost 2 bases, with 13 bases between them. The CDR3 reads CASSSTGANTEAFF. DNA of the CDR3: TGTGCCAGCAGCTCGACGGGAGCAAACACTGAAGCTTTCTTT.

The rearrangement joins TRBV7-2 to TRBJ2-3; a weak D match, TRBD2 (5 bases). Trimming removed 1 base from V and 10 bases from J, with 21 bases in between. There are 16 residues in the CDR3. The germline gives CDR1 SGHTA, CDR2 FQGNSA. CDR3 sequence reads: CASSLDSWRATRSQYF. CDR3 sequence (DNA): TGTGCCAGCAGCTTAGATTCTTGGCGGGCGACCCGGTCGCAGTATTTT.

The chain uses TRBV27 and TRBJ2-5, with D tentatively TRBD1 (5 bases). This CDR3 contains 14 residues. V lost 5 bases and J lost 4, with 14 bases in between. CDR1 MNHEY and CDR2 SMNVEV come from the germline V gene (reference sequence). The CDR3 here is CASSPVGARETQYF. CDR3 sequence (DNA): TGTGCCAGCAGTCCCGTAGGGGCTCGAGAGACCCAGTACTTC.

This clonotype was counted a few times. This chain connects TRBV11-2 to TRBJ2-3; D gene unclear. Trimming took 0 bases from V and 8 from J, leaving 3 bases between them. CDR1 and CDR2 (germline): SGHAT, FQNNGV. This CDR3 contains 11 residues. The CDR3, as DNA: TGTGCCAGCAGCTTAGAGAGTACGCAGTATTTT. Translating it yields CASSLESTQYF.

This clonotype came up a few times. The chain recombines TRBV5-6 with TRBJ1-2; D uncertain. The CDR3 extends over 12 amino acids. Trimming left V 1 base short and J 4 bases short, with 5 bases between. Germline V CDR1 and CDR2: SGHDT, YYEEEE. Written as DNA, the CDR3 is TGTGCCAGCAGCTTGAACAGCTATGGCTACACCTTC. Translating gives CASSLNSYGYTF.

This clonotype was seen only a few times. The chain has TRBV7-9 and TRBJ2-3; the D gene could be TRBD1 or TRBD2 (5 bases each). Germline CDR1 reads SEHNR; CDR2 reads FQNEAQ (reference sequence). The CDR3 contains 14 residues. V lost 6 bases, J lost 2 bases, and 12 bases lay in between. This CDR3 is CASRWGGLTDTQYF. The CDR3 DNA reads as TGTGCCAGCAGGTGGGGCGGGCTCACAGATACGCAGTATTTT.

The chain employs TRBV6-2 or TRBV6-3 and TRBJ2-1; TRBD1 or TRBD2 may be the D gene (5 bases each). V was cut by 5 bases and J by 5 bases, with 19 bases left in between. This CDR3 region has 16 residues. The germline gives CDR1 MNHEY, CDR2 SVGEGT. DNA of the CDR3: TGTGCCAGCAGTAAAGACGTCCGGGACCATAACAATGAGCAGTTCTTC. It translates to CASSKDVRDHNNEQFF.

V is TRBV6-1 and J is TRBJ2-4; D unresolved. Germline V lookup: CDR1 MNHNS, CDR2 SASEGT. V was cut by 5 bases and J by 0 bases, with 8 bases left in between. The CDR3 spans 14 residues. The CDR3 here is CASSPVGAKNIQYF. Here the CDR3 DNA reads TGTGCCAGCAGTCCCGTTGGAGCCAAAAACATTCAGTACTTC.

There are many counts of this clonotype. The V and J genes are TRBV20-1 and TRBJ2-7; D call uncertain. Germline V gene lookup returns CDR1 DFQATT and CDR2 SNEGSKA (reference sequence). This CDR3 contains 11 residues. V was shortened by 8 bases and J by 3 bases, with 11 bases between the two germline ends. The CDR3 spells CSSGVGYEQYF. The CDR3 DNA is TGCAGTTCAGGCGTGGGCTACGAGCAGTACTTC.

This clonotype was observed a handful of times. The gene calls are TRBV20-1 and TRBJ2-7, with D tentatively TRBD2 (5 bases). Germline CDR1 reads DFQATT; CDR2 reads SNEGSKA (reference sequence). The CDR3 runs 14 residues. Trimming cost V 6 bases and J 4 bases, with 19 bases left between them. The CDR3 loop reads CSAQSPTSKYEQYF. The CDR3 DNA is TGCAGTGCCCAGAGCCCCACTAGTAAGTACGAGCAGTACTTC.

The chain carries TRBV10-3 and TRBJ2-7; tentative D call: TRBD1 (5 bases). Per germline, CDR1 ENHRY and CDR2 SYGVKD. V was pared by 6 bases and J by 1 base, with 13 bases between. This CDR3 is 14 amino acids long. The CDR3 DNA is TGTGCCATCAGGACTGCACAGGCATCCTACGAGCAGTACTTC. The encoded protein is CAIRTAQASYEQYF.

The sample holds a few counts of this clonotype. This chain joins TRBV6-5 and TRBJ1-1; the D is unclear. Germline V gives CDR1 MNHEY, CDR2 SVGAGI. The CDR3 loop spans 13 amino acids. V gave up 2 bases and J gave up 4 bases, with 8 bases separating them. In nucleotides, the CDR3 is TGTGCCAGCAGTTACGTGAAGGGCACTGAAGCTTTCTTT. Protein: CASSYVKGTEAFF.

The sample holds a few counts of this clonotype. This sequence joins TRBV24-1 and TRBJ2-1; TRBD2 agrees at 10 bases. This CDR3 comprises 17 residues. V shed 4 bases and J 6 bases; nucleotides not matched to a gene: 11. Germline V gene lookup returns CDR1 KGHDR and CDR2 SFDVKD. The DNA for the CDR3 is TGTGCCACCAGTGACGCCGCACAAGCGGGAGGGCGCAATGAGCAGTTCTTC. Protein product: CATSDAAQAGGRNEQFF.